The rows below give T cell receptor beta chains drawn from one sample of a study of immune characterization of retroperitoneal liposarcoma. In TCRdb, the PCR reads were re-called with MiXCR into one record per CDR3 protein. This sample carries about 7,600 distinct CDR3 sequences, around 40% of them seen once, and the ten largest clones take more than 9%. Sequences were obtained from tumor tissue. These receptors were collected from a male donor with retroperitoneal liposarcoma. Both conserved end residues are part of each CDR3. D genes are given only for firm matches. Where a row states a size, it is once, few, many or the class of an expanded clone; other rows omit it.

v_call,j_call,d_call,clone_size,cdr3_aa,cdr3_nt
TRBV6-2/TRBV6-3,TRBJ2-1,TRBD2,-,CASTRGTSEVGTQFF,TGTGCCAGCACTAGAGGGACTAGCGAGGTTGGGACCCAGTTCTTC
TRBV12-3/TRBV12-4,TRBJ2-7,TRBD1,large,CASSPTGRIYEQYF,TGTGCCAGCAGTCCGACAGGGAGAATCTACGAGCAGTACTTC
TRBV6-1,TRBJ2-3,-,-,CASRLSYLGTDTQYF,TGTGCCAGCAGGCTTTCATACCTAGGCACAGATACGCAGTATTTT
TRBV12-3/TRBV12-4,TRBJ2-7,-,medium-sized,CASSLDWLPYEQYF,TGTGCCAGCAGCCTGGACTGGCTACCCTACGAGCAGTACTTC
TRBV6-1,TRBJ1-2,TRBD1,-,CASRFRQGRDGYTF,TGTGCCAGCAGATTTCGACAGGGAAGAGATGGCTACACCTTC
TRBV6-1,TRBJ2-4,-,-,CASRAAQRNIQYF,TGTGCCAGCAGAGCGGCCCAGCGAAACATTCAGTACTTC
TRBV6-1,TRBJ2-7,-,few,CASSTLRGAEQYF,TGTGCCAGCAGCACGTTAAGGGGTGCGGAGCAGTACTTC
TRBV6-5,TRBJ2-7,TRBD2,few,CASSFGTSGYEQYF,TGTGCCAGCAGTTTCGGGACTAGCGGCTACGAGCAGTACTTC
TRBV6-6,TRBJ2-1,TRBD2,-,CASSYGAGASRNEQFF,TGTGCCAGCAGTTACGGAGCGGGAGCCTCGCGTAATGAGCAGTTCTTC
TRBV12-3/TRBV12-4,TRBJ2-1,TRBD2,medium-sized,CASLPGGTGTQFF,TGTGCCAGTCTCCCCGGGGGGACGGGGACCCAGTTCTTC
TRBV12-5,TRBJ2-3,TRBD1,-,CASGLVPKQGVDADTQYF,TGTGCTAGTGGTTTGGTTCCGAAACAGGGGGTAGACGCAGATACGCAGTATTTT
TRBV6-2/TRBV6-3,TRBJ2-4,-,-,CASSDMTSAKNIQYF,TGTGCCAGCAGTGATATGACTTCAGCCAAAAACATTCAGTACTTC
TRBV10-1,TRBJ2-1,TRBD1,-,CASSLQGGMGEQFF,TGCGCCAGCAGTCTACAGGGGGGCATGGGTGAGCAGTTCTTC
TRBV4-1,TRBJ2-1,TRBD2,-,CASSKESGRAVEQFF,TGCGCCAGCAGCAAAGAGAGCGGGAGGGCCGTTGAGCAGTTCTTC
TRBV7-3,TRBJ2-7,-,-,CASSLIGADEQYF,TGTGCCAGCAGCTTAATAGGGGCCGATGAGCAGTACTTC
TRBV6-1,TRBJ2-1,-,-,CASRGRLTDNEQFF,TGTGCCAGCAGAGGGCGGCTAACCGACAATGAGCAGTTCTTC
TRBV7-2,TRBJ2-7,-,few,CASSLVGGGSHNEQYF,TGTGCCAGCAGCTTAGTCGGCGGAGGGTCTCACAATGAGCAGTACTTC
TRBV12-3/TRBV12-4,TRBJ2-1,-,many,CASTPRDRNEQFF,TGTGCCAGCACTCCCCGCGACCGGAATGAGCAGTTCTTC
TRBV6-6,TRBJ2-3,-,few,CASSYSQDTQYF,TGTGCCAGCAGTTACTCGCAGGATACGCAGTATTTT
TRBV7-2,TRBJ2-1,TRBD2,-,CASSLYPSGRAANEQFF,TGTGCCAGCAGCTTATATCCTAGCGGGAGGGCCGCCAACGAGCAGTTCTTC
TRBV7-2,TRBJ2-1,-,medium-sized,CASSLRPLFEQFF,TGTGCCAGCAGCTTACGCCCTCTGTTCGAGCAGTTCTTC
TRBV6-1,TRBJ2-1,TRBD2,large,CASIPGGAVNEQFF,TGTGCCAGCATTCCGGGGGGTGCGGTCAATGAGCAGTTCTTC
TRBV6-1,TRBJ2-5,TRBD1,-,CASSENGRTGGRRETQYF,TGTGCCAGCAGTGAAAACGGAAGGACAGGGGGTCGAAGAGAGACCCAGTACTTC
TRBV7-6,TRBJ2-1,-,-,CASSLGYQETQFF,TGTGCCAGCAGCTTAGGGTACCAAGAGACCCAGTTCTTC
TRBV11-2,TRBJ2-1,TRBD2,-,CASSLEGSSGIEQFF,TGTGCCAGCAGCTTAGAGGGGAGTAGCGGGATCGAGCAGTTCTTC
TRBV6-1,TRBJ2-7,-,-,CASSSGNYEQYF,TGTGCCAGCAGCTCCGGGAACTACGAGCAGTACTTC
TRBV6-1,TRBJ2-1,-,many,CASSEGQLNEQFF,TGTGCCAGCAGTGAAGGACAGTTAAATGAGCAGTTCTTC